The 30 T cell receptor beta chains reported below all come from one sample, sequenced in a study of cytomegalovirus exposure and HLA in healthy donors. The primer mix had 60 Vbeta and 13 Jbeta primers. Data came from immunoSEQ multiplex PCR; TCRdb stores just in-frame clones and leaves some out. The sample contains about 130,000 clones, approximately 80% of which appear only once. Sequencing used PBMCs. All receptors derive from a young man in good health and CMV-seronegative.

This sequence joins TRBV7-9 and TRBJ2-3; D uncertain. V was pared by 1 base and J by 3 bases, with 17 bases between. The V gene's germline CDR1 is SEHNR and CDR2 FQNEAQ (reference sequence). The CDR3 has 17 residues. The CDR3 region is CASSLGSGGSSTDTQYF. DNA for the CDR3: TGTGCCAGCAGCTTAGGGAGTGGCGGTTCGAGTACAGATACGCAGTATTTT.

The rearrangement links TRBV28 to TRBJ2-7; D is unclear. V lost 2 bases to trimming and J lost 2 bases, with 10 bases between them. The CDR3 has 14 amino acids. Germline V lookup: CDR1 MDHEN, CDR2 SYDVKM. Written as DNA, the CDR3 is TGTGCCAGCAGTTTAGGGCTAAATGCCTACGAGCAGTACTTC. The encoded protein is CASSLGLNAYEQYF.

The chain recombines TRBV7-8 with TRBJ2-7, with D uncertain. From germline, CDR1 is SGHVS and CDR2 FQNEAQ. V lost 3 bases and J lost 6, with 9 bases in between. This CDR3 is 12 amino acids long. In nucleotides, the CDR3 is TGTGCCAGCAGCTTGGAGTCAGTCGAGCAGTACTTC. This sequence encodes CASSLESVEQYF.

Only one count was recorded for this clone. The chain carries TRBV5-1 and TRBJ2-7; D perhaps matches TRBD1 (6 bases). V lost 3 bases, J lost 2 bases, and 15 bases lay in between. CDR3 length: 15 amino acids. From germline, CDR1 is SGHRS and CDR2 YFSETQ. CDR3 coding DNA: TGCGCCAGCAGCTCAACCGGGACATCTACCTACGAGCAGTACTTC. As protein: CASSSTGTSTYEQYF. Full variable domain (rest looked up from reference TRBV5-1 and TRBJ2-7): KAGVTQTPRYLIKTRGQQVTLSCSPISGHRSVSWYQQTPGQGLQFLFEYFSETQRNKGNFPGRFSGRQFSNSRSEMNVSTLELGDSALYLCASSSTGTSTYEQYFGPGTRLTVT.

Here the CDR3 reads CASGPDGSNQPQHF. In DNA form, the CDR3 reads TGTGCTAGTGGCCCCGACGGGAGCAATCAGCCCCAGCATTTT. V is TRBV12-5 and J is TRBJ1-5; D uncertain. Germline CDR1 and CDR2: LGHNT and FRNRAP. The CDR3 has 14 amino acids. V lost 6 bases, J lost 1 base, and 10 bases lay in between.

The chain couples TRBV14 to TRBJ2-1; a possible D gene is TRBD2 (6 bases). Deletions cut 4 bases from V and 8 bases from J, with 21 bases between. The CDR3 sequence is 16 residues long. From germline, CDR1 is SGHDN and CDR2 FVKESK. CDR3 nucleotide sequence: TGTGCCAGCAGCCGAAGAGCGGACTACGCTTGGGATGAGCAGTTCTTC. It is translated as CASSRRADYAWDEQFF.

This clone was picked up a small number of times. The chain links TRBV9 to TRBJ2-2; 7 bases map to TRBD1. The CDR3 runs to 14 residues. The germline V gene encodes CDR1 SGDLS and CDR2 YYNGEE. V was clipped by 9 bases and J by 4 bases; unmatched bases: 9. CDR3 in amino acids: CATSKTGTTGELFF. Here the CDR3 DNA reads TGTGCCACCTCCAAGACAGGGACCACCGGGGAGCTGTTTTTT.

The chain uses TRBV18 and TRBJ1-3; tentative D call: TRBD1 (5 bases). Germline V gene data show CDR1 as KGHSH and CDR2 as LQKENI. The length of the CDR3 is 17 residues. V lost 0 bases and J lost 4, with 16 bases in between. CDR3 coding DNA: TGTGCCAGCTCACCACCGGGGCTTGAGGATCGAGGAAACACCATATATTTT. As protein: CASSPPGLEDRGNTIYF.

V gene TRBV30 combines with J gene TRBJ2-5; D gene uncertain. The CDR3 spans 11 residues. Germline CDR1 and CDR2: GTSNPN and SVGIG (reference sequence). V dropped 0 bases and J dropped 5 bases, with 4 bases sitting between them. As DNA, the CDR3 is TGTGCCTGGAGTGTACTTGAGACCCAGTACTTC. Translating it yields CAWSVLETQYF.

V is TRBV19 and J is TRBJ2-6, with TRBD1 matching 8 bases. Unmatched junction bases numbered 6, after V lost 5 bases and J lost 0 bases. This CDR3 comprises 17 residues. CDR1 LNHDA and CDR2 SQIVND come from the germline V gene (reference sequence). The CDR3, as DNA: TGTGCCAGTAGTTTACCAGGGGGCAACTCTGGGGCCAACGTCCTGACTTTC. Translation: CASSLPGGNSGANVLTF.

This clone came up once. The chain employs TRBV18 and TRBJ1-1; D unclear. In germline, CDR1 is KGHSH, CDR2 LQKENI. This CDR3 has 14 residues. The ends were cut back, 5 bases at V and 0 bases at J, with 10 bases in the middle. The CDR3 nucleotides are TGTGCCAGCTCATCCACAGACATGAACACTGAAGCTTTCTTT. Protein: CASSSTDMNTEAFF.

CDR3 bases: TGTGCCTGGAGGGGCCCTGCCATGGGCATTCAGTACTTC. As protein: CAWRGPAMGIQYF. The V gene is TRBV30, the J gene TRBJ2-4; D is unclear. The CDR3 spans 13 residues. Trimming removed 3 bases at V and 9 bases at J, with 15 bases between. The V gene's germline CDR1 is GTSNPN and CDR2 SVGIG (reference sequence).

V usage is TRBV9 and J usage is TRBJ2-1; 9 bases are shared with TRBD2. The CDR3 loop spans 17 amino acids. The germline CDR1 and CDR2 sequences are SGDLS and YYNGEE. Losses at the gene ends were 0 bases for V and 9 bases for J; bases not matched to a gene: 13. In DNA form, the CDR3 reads TGTGCCAGCAGCGTAGTGGTGGAAGCGGGAGGAGCAGTTGAGCAGTTCTTC. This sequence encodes CASSVVVEAGGAVEQFF. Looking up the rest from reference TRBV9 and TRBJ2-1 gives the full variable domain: DSGVTQTPKHLITATGQRVTLRCSPRSGDLSVYWYQQSLDQGLQFLIQYYNGEERAKGNILERFSAQQFPDLHSELNLSSLELGDSALYFCASSVVVEAGGAVEQFFGPGTRLTVL.

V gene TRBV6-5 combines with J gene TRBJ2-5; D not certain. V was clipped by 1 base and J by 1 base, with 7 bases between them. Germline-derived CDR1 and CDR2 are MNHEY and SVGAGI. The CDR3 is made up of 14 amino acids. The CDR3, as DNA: TGTGCCAGCAGTTACTGGCAGGCCCAAGAGACCCAGTACTTC. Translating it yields CASSYWQAQETQYF.

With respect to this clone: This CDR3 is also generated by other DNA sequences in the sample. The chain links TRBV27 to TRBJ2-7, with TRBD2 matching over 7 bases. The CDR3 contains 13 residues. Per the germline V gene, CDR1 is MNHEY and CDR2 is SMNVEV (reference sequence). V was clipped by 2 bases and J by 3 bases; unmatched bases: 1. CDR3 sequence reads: CASSLGLVYEQYF. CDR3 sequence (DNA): TGTGCCAGCAGTTTAGGACTAGTCTACGAGCAGTACTTC.

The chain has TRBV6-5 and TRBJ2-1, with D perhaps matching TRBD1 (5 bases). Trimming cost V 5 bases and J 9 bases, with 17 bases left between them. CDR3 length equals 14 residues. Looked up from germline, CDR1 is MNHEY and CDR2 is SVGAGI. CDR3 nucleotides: TGTGCCAGCAGTGACCGCCAGGGTAAGCGTGAGCAGTTCTTC. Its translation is CASSDRQGKREQFF.

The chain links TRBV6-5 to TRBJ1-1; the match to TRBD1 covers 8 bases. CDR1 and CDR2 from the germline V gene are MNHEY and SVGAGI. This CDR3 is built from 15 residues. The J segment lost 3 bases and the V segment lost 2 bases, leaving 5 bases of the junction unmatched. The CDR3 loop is CASSYPGGWDTEAFF. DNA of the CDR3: TGTGCCAGCAGTTACCCAGGGGGCTGGGACACTGAAGCTTTCTTT.

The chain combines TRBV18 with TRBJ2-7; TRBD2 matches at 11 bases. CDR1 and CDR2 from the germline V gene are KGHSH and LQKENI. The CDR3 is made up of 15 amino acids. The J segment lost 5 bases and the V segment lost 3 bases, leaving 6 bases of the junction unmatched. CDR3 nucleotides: TGTGCCAGCTCACCCCAACTAGCGGGAGACCACGAGCAGTACTTC. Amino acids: CASSPQLAGDHEQYF. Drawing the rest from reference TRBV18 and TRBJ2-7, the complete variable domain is NAGVMQNPRHLVRRRGQEARLRCSPMKGHSHVYWYRQLPEEGLKFMVYLQKENIIDESGMPKERFSAEFPKEGPSILRIQQVVRGDSAAYFCASSPQLAGDHEQYFGPGTRLTVT.

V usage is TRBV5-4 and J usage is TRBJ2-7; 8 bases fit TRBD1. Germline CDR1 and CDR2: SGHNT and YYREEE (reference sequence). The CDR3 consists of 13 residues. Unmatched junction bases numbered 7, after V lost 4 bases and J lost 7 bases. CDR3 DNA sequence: TGTGCCAGCAGCCCCGGACAGGGAGCAGAGCAGTACTTC. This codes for CASSPGQGAEQYF.

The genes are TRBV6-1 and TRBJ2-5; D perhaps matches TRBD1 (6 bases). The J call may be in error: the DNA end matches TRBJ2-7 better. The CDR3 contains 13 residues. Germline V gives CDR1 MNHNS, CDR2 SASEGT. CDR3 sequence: CASSGTDHYEQYF. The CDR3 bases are TGTGCCAGCAGTGGGACAGATCACTACGAGCAGTACTTC.

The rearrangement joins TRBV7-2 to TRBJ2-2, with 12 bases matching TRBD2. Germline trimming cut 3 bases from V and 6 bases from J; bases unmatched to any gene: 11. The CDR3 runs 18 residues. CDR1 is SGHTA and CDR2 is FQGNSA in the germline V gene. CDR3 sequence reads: CASSFGLAGTTAPGELFF. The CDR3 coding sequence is TGTGCCAGCAGCTTCGGACTAGCGGGAACAACTGCCCCCGGGGAGCTGTTTTTT.

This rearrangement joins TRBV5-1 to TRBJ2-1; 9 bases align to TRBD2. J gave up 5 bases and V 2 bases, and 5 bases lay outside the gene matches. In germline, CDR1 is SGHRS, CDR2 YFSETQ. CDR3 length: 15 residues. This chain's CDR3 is CASSFLASGNNEQFF. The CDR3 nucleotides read TGCGCCAGCAGCTTCCTGGCTAGCGGGAACAATGAGCAGTTCTTC.

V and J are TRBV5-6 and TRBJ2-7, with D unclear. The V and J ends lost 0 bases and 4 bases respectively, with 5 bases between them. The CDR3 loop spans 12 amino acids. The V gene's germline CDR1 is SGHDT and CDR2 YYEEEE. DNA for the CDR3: TGTGCCAGCAGCTTGGGGGCATACGAGCAGTACTTC. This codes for CASSLGAYEQYF. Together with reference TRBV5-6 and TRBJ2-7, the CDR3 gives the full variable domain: DAGVTQSPTHLIKTRGQQVTLRCSPKSGHDTVSWYQQALGQGPQFIFQYYEEEERQRGNFPDRFSGHQFPNYSSELNVNALLLGDSALYLCASSLGAYEQYFGPGTRLTVT.

The CDR3: CASSFRTDQETQYF. CDR3 DNA: TGTGCCAGCTCATTTCGGACTGACCAAGAGACCCAGTACTTC. V usage is TRBV18 and J usage is TRBJ2-5, with D possibly TRBD2 on 5 matching bases. Trimming left V 5 bases short and J 0 bases short, with 10 bases between. Per germline, CDR1 KGHSH and CDR2 LQKENI. The CDR3 covers 14 residues.

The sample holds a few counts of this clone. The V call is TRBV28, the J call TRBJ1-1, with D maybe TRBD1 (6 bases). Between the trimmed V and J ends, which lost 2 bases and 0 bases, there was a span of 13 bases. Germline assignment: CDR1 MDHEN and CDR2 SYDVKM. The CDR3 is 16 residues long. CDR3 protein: CASSLGTGPMNTEAFF. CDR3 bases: TGTGCCAGCAGTTTAGGCACAGGGCCCATGAACACTGAAGCTTTCTTT.

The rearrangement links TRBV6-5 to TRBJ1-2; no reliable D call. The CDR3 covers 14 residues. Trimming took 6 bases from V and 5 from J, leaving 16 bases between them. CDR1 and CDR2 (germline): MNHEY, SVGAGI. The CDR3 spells CASRRIGLNYGYTF. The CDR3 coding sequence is TGTGCCAGCAGACGAATCGGACTAAATTATGGCTACACCTTC.

Here the CDR3 reads CASSATGVAQPQHF. The CDR3 DNA follows: TGTGCCAGCAGCGCAACAGGGGTAGCGCAGCCCCAGCATTTT. The chain links TRBV9 to TRBJ1-5; 7 bases fit TRBD1. J gave up 7 bases and V 3 bases, and 7 bases lay outside the gene matches. The CDR3 length is 14 residues. CDR1 and CDR2 (germline): SGDLS, YYNGEE.

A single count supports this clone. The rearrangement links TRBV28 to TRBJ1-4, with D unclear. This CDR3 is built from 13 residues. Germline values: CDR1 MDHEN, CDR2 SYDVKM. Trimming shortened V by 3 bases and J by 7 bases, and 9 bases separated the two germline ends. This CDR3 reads CASSLPSGEKLFF. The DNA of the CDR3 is TGTGCCAGCAGTTTGCCCAGTGGTGAAAAACTGTTTTTT.

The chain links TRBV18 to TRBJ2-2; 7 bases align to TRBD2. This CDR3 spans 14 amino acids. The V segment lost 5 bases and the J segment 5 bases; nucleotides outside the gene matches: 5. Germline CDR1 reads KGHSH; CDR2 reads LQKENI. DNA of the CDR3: TGTGCCAGCTCAGGATCAGCGGGAACCGGGGAGCTGTTTTTT. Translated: CASSGSAGTGELFF.

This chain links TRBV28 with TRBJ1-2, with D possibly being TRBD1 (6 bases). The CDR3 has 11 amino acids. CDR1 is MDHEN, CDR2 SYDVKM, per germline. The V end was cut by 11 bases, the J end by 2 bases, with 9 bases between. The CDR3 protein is CAGGGNYGYTF. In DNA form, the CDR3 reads TGTGCCGGGGGCGGAAACTATGGCTACACCTTC.